These 27 T cell receptor beta chains were all obtained from the same sample, sequenced in a study of early T cells in non-severe SARS-CoV-2 infection. One entry per CDR3 protein, called by TCRdb with MiXCR from the 5' RACE reads. The sample carries tens of thousands of distinct CDR3 sequences, about 9.4% recorded once. The sequencing input was whole blood. Source of these receptors: an adult who was a healthcare worker with PCR-confirmed SARS-CoV-2 infection or an uninfected control (not recorded which).

This clonotype was observed many times. This chain connects TRBV7-2 to TRBJ2-7; unclear D gene. With 6 bases removed from V and 7 bases from J, the gap between germline ends came to 19 bases. In germline, CDR1 is SGHTA, CDR2 FQGNSA. The CDR3 is 14 amino acids. Here the CDR3 DNA reads TGTGCCAGCAGTATTTCGGAACTCCATTTAGAGCAGTACTTC. Amino acid sequence: CASSISELHLEQYF.

This clonotype showed up just a few times. The chain employs TRBV28 and TRBJ2-1, with unresolved D. Germline lookup yields CDR1 MDHEN and CDR2 SYDVKM. CDR3 size: 13 residues. The ends were cut back, 2 bases at V and 8 bases at J, with 10 bases in the middle. Written as DNA, the CDR3 is TGTGCCAGCAGTTTAGTAACTTCCGATGAGCAGTTCTTC. Protein sequence: CASSLVTSDEQFF.

On this clonotype itself: A clone one base away is much larger, so this may be a read error. The chain links TRBV7-8 to TRBJ2-1, with 7 bases identical to TRBD2. Per the germline V gene, CDR1 is SGHVS and CDR2 is FQNEAQ. CDR3 length: 17 residues. The CDR3 is CASSLRSSRGLPNEQLF. The DNA of the CDR3 is TGTGCCAGCAGCTTAAGGAGTAGTAGGGGACTACCTAATGAGCAGCTCTTC.

This clonotype was observed many times. V gene TRBV11-2 combines with J gene TRBJ2-1; D uncertain. The germline V gene has CDR1 SGHAT and CDR2 FQNNGV. The V end was cut by 5 bases, the J end by 6 bases, with 14 bases between. The CDR3 spans 14 residues. The CDR3 DNA is TGTGCCAGCAGCGACTGGGGTAGCTCCAATGAGCAGTTCTTC. This encodes CASSDWGSSNEQFF. Using reference TRBV11-2 and TRBJ2-1 for the parts outside the CDR3, the full variable domain is EAGVAQSPRYKIIEKRQSVAFWCNPISGHATLYWYQQILGQGPKLLIQFQNNGVVDDSQLPKDRFSAERLKGVDSTLKIQPAKLEDSAVYLCASSDWGSSNEQFFGPGTRLTVL.

This clonotype was picked up a small number of times. V and J are TRBV9 and TRBJ2-7; 10 bases fit TRBD1. This CDR3 spans 14 amino acids. Germline values: CDR1 SGDLS, CDR2 YYNGEE. With 3 bases clipped from V and 3 bases from J, the junction kept 3 bases outside the gene matches. CDR3 amino acids: CASSADRGFYEQYF. The CDR3 bases are TGTGCCAGCAGCGCGGACAGGGGGTTCTACGAGCAGTACTTC. Full variable domain (missing parts from reference TRBV9 and TRBJ2-7): DSGVTQTPKHLITATGQRVTLRCSPRSGDLSVYWYQQSLDQGLQFLIQYYNGEERAKGNILERFSAQQFPDLHSELNLSSLELGDSALYFCASSADRGFYEQYFGPGTRLTVT.

This clonotype was observed at least ten times. The V gene is TRBV30, the J gene TRBJ2-2; D not certain. V was pared by 0 bases and J by 0 bases, with 5 bases between. This CDR3 region has 14 residues. From germline, CDR1 is GTSNPN and CDR2 SVGIG (reference sequence). The CDR3 spells CAWSVGPNTGELFF. CDR3 coding DNA: TGTGCCTGGAGTGTAGGCCCGAACACCGGGGAGCTGTTTTTT.

This clonotype was detected many times. The J gene is TRBJ2-3, the V gene TRBV20-1; 12 bases are shared with TRBD2. The ends lost 4 bases at V and 1 base at J; junction bases unmatched: 12. The V gene's germline CDR1 is DFQATT and CDR2 SNEGSKA (reference sequence). The CDR3 consists of 18 residues. The CDR3: CSATSGGGWGIGTDTQYF. In DNA form, the CDR3 reads TGCAGTGCTACTAGCGGGGGGGGCTGGGGAATTGGCACAGATACGCAGTATTTT.

This sequence joins TRBV7-2 and TRBJ1-1, with TRBD1 matching 7 bases. Germline loops: CDR1 SGHTA, CDR2 FQGNSA. The trim removed 0 bases at V and 1 base at J, leaving 5 bases unmatched. The CDR3 runs to 16 residues. The CDR3 region has the DNA TGTGCCAGCAGCTTAGCGCCAGGGGGAGGGAACACTGAAGCTTTCTTT. As protein: CASSLAPGGGNTEAFF.

This clonotype was observed many times. This chain links TRBV29-1 with TRBJ2-3; D is perhaps TRBD1 (5 bases). The CDR3 has 10 amino acids. The germline gives CDR1 SQVTM, CDR2 ANQGSEA. V was shortened by 4 bases and J by 14 bases, with 13 bases between the two germline ends. As DNA, the CDR3 is TGCAGCGTTGCTGACGGCAGGGCGTATTTT. Translated: CSVADGRAYF.

The chain uses TRBV5-4 and TRBJ2-7; the D gene could be TRBD1 or TRBD2 (5 bases each). From germline, CDR1 is SGHNT and CDR2 YYREEE (reference sequence). The CDR3 loop spans 14 amino acids. The V and J ends lost 4 bases and 5 bases respectively, with 16 bases between them. Here the CDR3 DNA reads TGTGCCAGCAGCAGGCCGGGACCAGGGCACGAGCAGTACTTC. Translation gives CASSRPGPGHEQYF. Based on the CDR3 plus reference TRBV5-4 and TRBJ2-7, the full variable domain is ETGVTQSPTHLIKTRGQQVTLRCSSQSGHNTVSWYQQALGQGPQFIFQYYREEENGRGNFPPRFSGLQFPNYSSELNVNALELDDSALYLCASSRPGPGHEQYFGPGTRLTVT.

This clonotype showed up just a few times. Germline is not matched at one junction end, which may reflect a read error. V is TRBV6-6 and J is TRBJ1-1; 7 bases line up with TRBD1. Looked up from germline, CDR1 is MNHNY and CDR2 is SVGAGI (reference sequence). The CDR3 runs to 13 residues. CDR3 in DNA: TGTGCCAGCAGTCAGGACAGGAACGCTGAAGCTTTCTTT. Translating it yields CASSQDRNAEAFF.

This clonotype has more than one count but fewer than ten. This chain links TRBV5-1 with TRBJ2-3, with TRBD2 matching 11 bases. The junction had 9 bases not matched to a gene; V was cut back by 5 bases and J by 4 bases. The CDR3 has 16 residues. Germline CDR1 is SGHRS and CDR2 is YFSETQ. DNA of the CDR3: TGCGCCAGCAGTTCGCCCGGGACTAGCGGTGCAGATACGCAGTATTTT. Protein: CASSSPGTSGADTQYF.

V gene TRBV29-1 combines with J gene TRBJ2-1; D may be TRBD1 (6 bases). This CDR3 spans 11 amino acids. V was trimmed by 5 bases and J by 13 bases, leaving 15 bases between them. From germline, CDR1 is SQVTM and CDR2 ANQGSEA. CDR3 in amino acids: CSVFRQAQQFF. The CDR3 DNA is TGCAGCGTTTTTCGACAGGCACAACAGTTCTTC.

This clonotype was seen repeatedly, ten times or more. The chain links TRBV7-2 to TRBJ2-3; 9 nucleotides match TRBD2. The length of the CDR3 is 15 residues. Losses at the gene ends were 5 bases for V and 5 bases for J; bases not matched to a gene: 8. Germline V lookup: CDR1 SGHTA, CDR2 FQGNSA. The CDR3: CASSRGWTSEDTQYF. For the CDR3, the DNA is TGTGCCAGCAGCAGGGGGTGGACTAGCGAAGATACGCAGTATTTT.

CDR3 amino acids: CSVVLGEKLFF. CDR3 coding DNA: TGCAGCGTTGTTCTCGGGGAAAAACTGTTTTTT. The chain has TRBV29-1 and TRBJ1-4; D unresolved. This CDR3 comprises 11 residues. Looked up from germline, CDR1 is SQVTM and CDR2 is ANQGSEA. V was clipped by 4 bases and J by 8 bases, with 8 bases between them. Combining the CDR3 with reference TRBV29-1 and TRBJ1-4 gives the whole variable domain SAVISQKPSRDICQRGTSLTIQCQVDSQVTMMFWYRQQPGQSLTLIATANQGSEATYESGFVIDKFPISRPNLTFSTLTVSNMSPEDSSIYLCSVVLGEKLFFGSGTQLSVL.

At least ten counts were recorded for this clonotype. The rearrangement uses TRBV3-1 and TRBJ2-1; TRBD2 matches at 9 bases. Trimming took 3 bases from V and 6 from J; bases not matched to a gene: 0. Looked up from germline, CDR1 is LGHDT and CDR2 is YNNKEL (reference sequence). This CDR3 region has 13 residues. The CDR3 DNA reads TGTGCCAGCAGCCAGGGACTAGCCAATGAGCAGTTCTTC. Residues: CASSQGLANEQFF.

This clonotype was seen many times. V and J are TRBV5-1 and TRBJ1-5; 7 bases map to TRBD1. J lost 4 bases, V lost 5 bases, and 6 bases had no gene match. CDR1 is SGHRS and CDR2 is YFSETQ in the germline V gene. CDR3 length equals 14 residues. The CDR3 DNA follows: TGCGCCAGCAGTCCTACAGGGGCAAATCAGCCCCAGCATTTT. Translation gives CASSPTGANQPQHF.

There are many counts of this clonotype. This rearrangement joins TRBV7-2 to TRBJ2-3, with 14 bases matching TRBD2. The CDR3 has 19 residues. Germline trimming cut 3 bases from V and 0 bases from J; bases unmatched to any gene: 8. Germline assignment: CDR1 SGHTA and CDR2 FQGNSA. The CDR3 loop is CASSFPRLAGGESTDTQYF. CDR3 nucleotides: TGTGCCAGCAGCTTCCCCAGACTAGCGGGAGGGGAGAGCACAGATACGCAGTATTTT.

This clonotype was observed many times. The genes are TRBV9 and TRBJ2-3, with D unclear. V dropped 0 bases and J dropped 2 bases, with 13 bases sitting between them. CDR1 is SGDLS and CDR2 is YYNGEE in the germline V gene. The CDR3 spans 16 residues. CDR3: CASSVAPTYPTDTQYF. Written as DNA, the CDR3 is TGTGCCAGCAGCGTAGCTCCCACGTATCCCACAGATACGCAGTATTTT.

This chain connects TRBV5-4 to TRBJ2-5; no clear D. The CDR3 has 14 residues. V was clipped by 0 bases and J by 2 bases, with 8 bases between them. Germline V lookup: CDR1 SGHNT, CDR2 YYREEE (reference sequence). CDR3 sequence: CASSLGVQQETQYF. For the CDR3, the DNA is TGTGCCAGCAGCTTGGGGGTCCAACAAGAGACCCAGTACTTC.

In its sample, this clonotype was seen a few times. This chain joins TRBV5-8 and TRBJ2-7, with TRBD1 identical over 9 bases. The CDR3 runs to 14 residues. With V trimmed by 6 bases and J by 4 bases, 8 bases remained unmatched. The V gene's germline CDR1 is SGHTS and CDR2 YDEGEE. The CDR3 sequence is CASNSGQGAYEQYF. The DNA for the CDR3 is TGTGCCAGCAACTCGGGACAGGGCGCTTACGAGCAGTACTTC.

A few counts support this clonotype. The chain combines TRBV30 with TRBJ2-3; the match to TRBD1 covers 10 bases. Germline-derived CDR1 and CDR2 are GTSNPN and SVGIG (reference sequence). The CDR3 spans 20 residues. J was trimmed by 0 bases and V by 2 bases; bases with no gene match: 17. The CDR3 DNA reads as TGTGCCTGGAGTCGGTTCCGGACAGGGGGTGTGAGGACTAGCACAGATACGCAGTATTTT. Translating it yields CAWSRFRTGGVRTSTDTQYF.

This clonotype was observed many times. The chain carries TRBV29-1 and TRBJ2-1; TRBD2 matches at 13 bases. V trimming: 7 bases; J trimming: 7 bases; junction bases outside the gene matches: 7. Germline CDR1 SQVTM, CDR2 ANQGSEA. This CDR3 region has 14 residues. The CDR3 loop is CSAVGTSGNNEQFF. The DNA of the CDR3 is TGCAGCGCGGTCGGGACTAGCGGGAATAATGAGCAGTTCTTC.

Ten or more counts support this clonotype. The chain combines TRBV12-3 or TRBV12-4 with TRBJ2-1, with a possible D match to TRBD2 (6 bases). The CDR3 covers 15 residues. V lost 3 bases to trimming and J lost 4 bases, with 13 bases between them. The CDR3 spells CASSFAAGIYNEQFF. CDR3 nucleotides: TGTGCCAGCAGTTTTGCGGCGGGAATATACAATGAGCAGTTCTTC.

The chain joins TRBV11-2 to TRBJ2-7; tentatively, D is TRBD1 (7 bases). The germline V gene encodes CDR1 SGHAT and CDR2 FQNNGV. Trimming pared 6 bases from V and 5 bases from J, leaving 20 bases between. CDR3 length: 15 residues. This CDR3 reads CASSSRGAASHEQYF. The CDR3 DNA follows: TGTGCCAGCAGTTCCAGGGGGGCAGCCAGCCACGAGCAGTACTTC.

This clonotype was seen many times. The chain carries TRBV3-1 and TRBJ2-1, with 8 positions matching TRBD1. The J segment lost 6 bases and the V segment lost 3 bases, leaving 4 bases of the junction unmatched. The CDR3 totals 14 residues. The germline gives CDR1 LGHDT, CDR2 YNNKEL (reference sequence). CDR3 DNA sequence: TGTGCCAGCAGCCACAACAGGGGGAGCAATGAGCAGTTCTTC. Translated, it gives CASSHNRGSNEQFF.

This clonotype was detected a few times. This rearrangement joins TRBV29-1 to TRBJ2-5, with D perhaps TRBD1 (6 bases). Between the trimmed V and J ends, which lost 7 bases and 5 bases, there was a span of 14 bases. Germline-derived CDR1 and CDR2 are SQVTM and ANQGSEA. The CDR3 runs to 12 residues. In nucleotides, the CDR3 is TGCAGCGCAGGGGAACGGTGGGAGACCCAGTACTTC. Translating gives CSAGERWETQYF.